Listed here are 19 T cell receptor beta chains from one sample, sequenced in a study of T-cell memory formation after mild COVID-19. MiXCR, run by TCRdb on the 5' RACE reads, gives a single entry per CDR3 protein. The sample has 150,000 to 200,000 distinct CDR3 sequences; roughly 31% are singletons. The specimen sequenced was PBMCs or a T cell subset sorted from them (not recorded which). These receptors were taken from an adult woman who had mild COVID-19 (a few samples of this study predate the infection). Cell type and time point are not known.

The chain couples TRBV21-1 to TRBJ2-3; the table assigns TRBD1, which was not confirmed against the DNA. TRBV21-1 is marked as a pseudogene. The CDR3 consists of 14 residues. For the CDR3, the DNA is TGTGCCAGCAGCGACAGGGGTGCAAGAGATACGCAGTATTTT. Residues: CASSDRGARDTQYF.

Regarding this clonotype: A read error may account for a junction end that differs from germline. CDR3: CASSAPGLAGDFQDF. In nucleotides, the CDR3 is TGTGCCAGCAGTGCCCCCGGACTAGCGGGAGACTTTCAGGACTTC. The chain carries TRBV12-3 or TRBV12-4 and TRBJ2-4, with 13 bases matching TRBD2. The CDR3 totals 15 residues.

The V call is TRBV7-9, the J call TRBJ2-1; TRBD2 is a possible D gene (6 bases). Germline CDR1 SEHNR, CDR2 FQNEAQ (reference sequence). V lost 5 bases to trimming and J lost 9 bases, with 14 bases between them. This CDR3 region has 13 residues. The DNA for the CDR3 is TGTGCCAGCAGCGCCCCGGGACTGGGTGAGCAGTTCTTC. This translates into CASSAPGLGEQFF.

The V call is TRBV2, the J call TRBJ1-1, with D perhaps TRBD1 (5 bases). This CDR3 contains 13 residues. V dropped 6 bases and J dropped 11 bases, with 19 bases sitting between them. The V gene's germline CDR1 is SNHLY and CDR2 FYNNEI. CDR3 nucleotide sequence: TGTGCCAGCAGCTTCCAGGGAGCGTCGGCGGCTTTCTTT. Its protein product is CASSFQGASAAFF.

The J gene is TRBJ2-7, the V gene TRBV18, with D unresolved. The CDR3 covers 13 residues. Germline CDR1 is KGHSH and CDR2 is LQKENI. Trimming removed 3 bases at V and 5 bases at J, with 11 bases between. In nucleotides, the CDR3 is TGTGCCAGCTCACCCCCGGTCCTTGACGAGCAGTACTTC. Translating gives CASSPPVLDEQYF.

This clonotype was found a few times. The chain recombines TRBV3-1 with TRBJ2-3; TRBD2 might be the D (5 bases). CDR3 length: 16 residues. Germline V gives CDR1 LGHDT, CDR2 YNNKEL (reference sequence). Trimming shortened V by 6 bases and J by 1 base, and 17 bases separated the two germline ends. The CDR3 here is CASRPWGVSGTDTQYF. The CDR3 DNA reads TGTGCCAGCAGACCGTGGGGAGTATCAGGCACAGATACGCAGTATTTT.

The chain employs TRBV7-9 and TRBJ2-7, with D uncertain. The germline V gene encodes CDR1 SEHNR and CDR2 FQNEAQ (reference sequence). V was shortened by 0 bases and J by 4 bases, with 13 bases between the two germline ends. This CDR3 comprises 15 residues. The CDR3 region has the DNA TGTGCCAGCAGCTTAGCGGCTAGTTCTCGATACGAGCAGTACTTC. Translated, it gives CASSLAASSRYEQYF.

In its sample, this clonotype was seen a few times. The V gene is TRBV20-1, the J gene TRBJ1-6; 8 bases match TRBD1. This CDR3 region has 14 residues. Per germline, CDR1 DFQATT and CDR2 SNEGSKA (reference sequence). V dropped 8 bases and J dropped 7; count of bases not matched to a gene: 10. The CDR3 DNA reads TGCAGTCCTACCGTTAACAGGGGGAATTCACCCCTCCACTTT. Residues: CSPTVNRGNSPLHF.

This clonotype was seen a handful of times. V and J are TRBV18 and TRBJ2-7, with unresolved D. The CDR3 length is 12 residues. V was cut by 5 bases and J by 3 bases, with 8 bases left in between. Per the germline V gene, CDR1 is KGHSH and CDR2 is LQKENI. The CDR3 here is CASSDSFYEQYF. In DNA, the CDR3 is TGTGCCAGCTCAGATTCCTTCTACGAGCAGTACTTC. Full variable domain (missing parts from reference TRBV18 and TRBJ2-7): NAGVMQNPRHLVRRRGQEARLRCSPMKGHSHVYWYRQLPEEGLKFMVYLQKENIIDESGMPKERFSAEFPKEGPSILRIQQVVRGDSAAYFCASSDSFYEQYFGPGTRLTVT.

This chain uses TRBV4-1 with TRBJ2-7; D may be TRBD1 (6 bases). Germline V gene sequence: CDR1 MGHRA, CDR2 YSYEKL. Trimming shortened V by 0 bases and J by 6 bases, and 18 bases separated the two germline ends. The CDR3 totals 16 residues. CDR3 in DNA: TGCGCCAGCAGCCAAGATCCACAGGGATTATTCGGCGAGCAGTACTTC. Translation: CASSQDPQGLFGEQYF.

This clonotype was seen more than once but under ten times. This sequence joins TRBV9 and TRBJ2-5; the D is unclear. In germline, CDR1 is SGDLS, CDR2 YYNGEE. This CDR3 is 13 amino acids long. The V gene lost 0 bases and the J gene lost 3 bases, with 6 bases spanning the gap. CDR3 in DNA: TGTGCCAGCAGCGTAGGGATCGAAGAGACCCAGTACTTC. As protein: CASSVGIEETQYF. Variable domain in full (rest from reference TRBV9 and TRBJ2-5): DSGVTQTPKHLITATGQRVTLRCSPRSGDLSVYWYQQSLDQGLQFLIQYYNGEERAKGNILERFSAQQFPDLHSELNLSSLELGDSALYFCASSVGIEETQYFGPGTRLLVL.

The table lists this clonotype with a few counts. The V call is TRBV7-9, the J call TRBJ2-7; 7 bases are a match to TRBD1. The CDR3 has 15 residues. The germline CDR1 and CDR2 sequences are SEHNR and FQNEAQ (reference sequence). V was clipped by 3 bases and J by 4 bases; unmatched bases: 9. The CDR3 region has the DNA TGTGCCAGCAGCTTGTCAACAGGGGCCTCGTACGAGCAGTACTTC. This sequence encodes CASSLSTGASYEQYF.

CDR3 sequence reads: CASSLQVWGTDTQYF. CDR3 nucleotides: TGTGCCAGCAGCTTACAGGTGTGGGGCACAGATACGCAGTATTTT. The chain recombines TRBV6-1 with TRBJ2-3; perhaps TRBD1 as D (5 bases). CDR3 length: 15 amino acids. The germline V and J ends were trimmed by 6 bases and 1 base, with 14 bases remaining between them. CDR1 is MNHNS and CDR2 is SASEGT in the germline V gene.

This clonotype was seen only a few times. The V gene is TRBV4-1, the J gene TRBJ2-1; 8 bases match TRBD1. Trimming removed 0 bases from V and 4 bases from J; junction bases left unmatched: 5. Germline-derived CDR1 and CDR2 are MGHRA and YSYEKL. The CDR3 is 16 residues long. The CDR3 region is CASSQELQGGYNEQFF. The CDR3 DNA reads TGCGCCAGCAGCCAAGAACTACAGGGGGGTTACAATGAGCAGTTCTTC.

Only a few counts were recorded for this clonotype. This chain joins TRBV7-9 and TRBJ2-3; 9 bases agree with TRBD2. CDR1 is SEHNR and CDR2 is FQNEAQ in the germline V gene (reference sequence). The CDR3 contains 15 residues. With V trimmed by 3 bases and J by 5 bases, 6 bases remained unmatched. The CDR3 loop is CASSLGLALGDTQYF. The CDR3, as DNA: TGTGCCAGCAGCTTGGGACTAGCCCTCGGAGATACGCAGTATTTT.

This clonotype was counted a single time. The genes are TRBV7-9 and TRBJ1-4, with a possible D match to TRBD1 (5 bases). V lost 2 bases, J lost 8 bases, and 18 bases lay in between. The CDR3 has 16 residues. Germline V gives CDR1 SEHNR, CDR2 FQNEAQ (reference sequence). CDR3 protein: CASSLPGGQGGEKLFF. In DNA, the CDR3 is TGTGCCAGCAGCTTACCGGGAGGGCAGGGAGGCGAAAAACTGTTTTTT.

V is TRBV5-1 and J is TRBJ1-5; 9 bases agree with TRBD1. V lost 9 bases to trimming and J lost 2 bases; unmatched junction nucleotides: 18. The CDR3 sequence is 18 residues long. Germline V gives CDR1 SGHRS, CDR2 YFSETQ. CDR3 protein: CANQLIRDREIGNQPQHF. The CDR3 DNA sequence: TGCGCCAACCAACTGATCCGGGACAGGGAAATCGGCAATCAGCCCCAGCATTTT.

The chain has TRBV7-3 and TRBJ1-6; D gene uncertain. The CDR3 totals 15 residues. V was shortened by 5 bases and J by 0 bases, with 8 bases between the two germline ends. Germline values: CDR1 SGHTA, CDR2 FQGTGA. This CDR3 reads CASSLGPSYNSPLHF. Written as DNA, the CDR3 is TGTGCCAGCAGCCTAGGGCCCTCCTATAATTCACCCCTCCACTTT.

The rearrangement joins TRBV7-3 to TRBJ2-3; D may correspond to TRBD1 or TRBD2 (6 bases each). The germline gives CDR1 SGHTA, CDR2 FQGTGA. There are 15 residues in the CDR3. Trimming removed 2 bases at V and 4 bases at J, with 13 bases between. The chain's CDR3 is CASSLQGTRADTQYF. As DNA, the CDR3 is TGTGCCAGCAGCTTACAGGGGACTCGGGCAGATACGCAGTATTTT.